These T cell receptor beta chains were read from a single sample in a study of cytomegalovirus exposure and HLA in healthy donors. Only in-frame clones appear in the TCRdb table, and some are missing; sequencing was by immunoSEQ multiplex PCR. The sample comprises about 98,000 clones, 87% of which are singletons, and approximately 4% rests with the top ten. The specimen was PBMCs. The receptor set was obtained from a woman aged 25 to 39 in good health and CMV-seronegative. The CDR3 runs from the conserved cysteine through the conserved F or W. D genes are given only for firm matches. The size entry is marked missing in some rows and otherwise reads once, few, many or a size class.

j_call,d_call,v_call,clone_size,cdr3_nt,cdr3_aa
TRBJ2-7,TRBD1,TRBV5-5,-,TGTGCCAGCAGCCGGGACAGCGACTTGTTCTACGAGCAGTACTTC,CASSRDSDLFYEQYF
TRBJ1-1,TRBD1,TRBV2,-,TGTGCCGCGAACCGGGACAGGGGCGCTGAAGCTTTCTTT,CAANRDRGAEAFF
TRBJ2-5,-,TRBV7-2,-,TGTGCCAGCGTGGAGACGGTCTACCAAGAGACCCAGTACTTC,CASVETVYQETQYF
TRBJ2-3,TRBD1,TRBV13,-,TGTGCCAGCAGCTTCGGACAGGGGGCAGATACGCAGTATTTT,CASSFGQGADTQYF
TRBJ2-2,-,TRBV9,few,TGTGCCAGCAGCCTCCGGACAGACCACACCGGGGAGCTGTTTTTT,CASSLRTDHTGELFF
TRBJ2-7,-,TRBV2,-,TGTGCCAGCAGTCCAAGGACAGACTCCTACGAGCAGTACTTC,CASSPRTDSYEQYF
TRBJ2-3,-,TRBV11-2,-,TGTGCCAGCAGCTGGCTCGGGGGTTCTAGCACAGATACGCAGTATTTT,CASSWLGGSSTDTQYF
TRBJ2-7,TRBD1,TRBV7-9,-,TGTGCCAGCAGCTTAGGACAGGGCTTCTACGAGCAGTACTTC,CASSLGQGFYEQYF
TRBJ2-3,-,TRBV29-1,-,TGCAGCGTTGAGATCGGGTTCGCAGATACGCAGTATTTT,CSVEIGFADTQYF
TRBJ1-1,TRBD1,TRBV28,-,TGTGCCAGCAGCTCCGGACAGGGGGCGACTGAAGCTTTCTTT,CASSSGQGATEAFF
TRBJ2-7,TRBD1,TRBV27,-,TGTGCCAGCAGTTCCTCCAGGGGGTACGAGCAGTACTTC,CASSSSRGYEQYF
TRBJ2-7,-,TRBV28,-,TGTGCCAGCAGATCCGGAGACCTGTACTTC,CASRSGDLYF
TRBJ1-2,-,TRBV1,-,TGCACCAGCAGCCAAGAAAAGGGGCCGGAGTTCTATGGCTACACCTTC,CTSSQEKGPEFYGYTF
TRBJ1-5,-,TRBV5-1,-,TGCGCCAGCAGCTTGGCCATAGGGGGTCAGCCCCAGCATTTT,CASSLAIGGQPQHF
TRBJ2-6,TRBD2,TRBV5-1,few,TGCGCCAGCAGCGGTGGGAGGGACTCTGGGGCCAACGTCCTGACTTTC,CASSGGRDSGANVLTF
TRBJ2-2,TRBD2,TRBV5-4,-,TGTGCCAGCAGCCCTGGACTAGGACCTACCGGGGAGCTGTTTTTT,CASSPGLGPTGELFF
TRBJ1-5,-,TRBV19,-,TGTGCCAGTACCTCAATCAGCAGGGGCAATCAGCCCCAGCATTTT,CASTSISRGNQPQHF
TRBJ1-2,TRBD1,TRBV5-4,-,TGTGCCAGCAGCTTGGGGGGGACAGGTGTCGACTATGGCTACACCTTC,CASSLGGTGVDYGYTF